The 30 T cell receptor beta chains presented below share a single source sample, sequenced in a study of blood T cell repertoires in COVID-19. The repertoire was sequenced with immunoSEQ multiplex PCR; TCRdb's copy has only in-frame clones and lacks some. The repertoire holds 300,000 to 450,000 clones, with 85% as singletons. Sequenced input: peripheral blood. The receptors were gathered from a woman younger than 35 with acute or convalescent COVID-19.

The chain employs TRBV6-1 and TRBJ2-5; 10 bases align to TRBD2. V trimming: 0 bases; J trimming: 4 bases; junction bases outside the gene matches: 2. The germline CDR1 and CDR2 sequences are MNHNS and SASEGT. The CDR3 extends over 15 amino acids. CDR3 protein: CASSEASGGGETQYF. The CDR3 nucleotides are TGTGCCAGCAGTGAAGCCAGCGGGGGGGGAGAGACCCAGTACTTC.

The V gene is TRBV9, the J gene TRBJ1-2, with 7 bases lining up with TRBD1. Losses at the gene ends were 3 bases for V and 6 bases for J; bases not matched to a gene: 8. CDR3 length: 14 residues. Germline lookup yields CDR1 SGDLS and CDR2 YYNGEE. CDR3 sequence (DNA): TGTGCCAGCAGCGCTAGGGGGCTAGGCGATGGCTACACCTTC. Encoded protein: CASSARGLGDGYTF.

The chain employs TRBV24-1 and TRBJ2-2, with 8 bases aligning to TRBD2. Germline CDR1 and CDR2: KGHDR and SFDVKD. V lost 9 bases, J lost 4 bases, and 15 bases stayed unmatched. CDR3 length: 17 residues. CDR3 DNA sequence: TGTGCCACCTCCGGGACTAGTTTTAATGAGGGCACCGGGGAGCTGTTTTTT. Its protein is CATSGTSFNEGTGELFF.

The chain carries TRBV7-2 and TRBJ2-7; 9 bases agree with TRBD1. V trimming: 5 bases; J trimming: 6 bases; junction bases outside the gene matches: 11. This CDR3 has 15 residues. Germline V gene data show CDR1 as SGHTA and CDR2 as FQGNSA. For the CDR3, the DNA is TGTGCCAGCAGCCGCCGGGACAGGGTGTCCGGCGAGCAGTACTTC. It specifies CASSRRDRVSGEQYF.

V and J are TRBV5-6 and TRBJ2-7; D is possibly TRBD1 (6 bases). V lost 2 bases and J lost 2, with 11 bases in between. CDR3 length equals 14 residues. Germline-derived CDR1 and CDR2 are SGHDT and YYEEEE. This CDR3 is CASSFPGTTYEQYF. The DNA of the CDR3 is TGTGCCAGCAGCTTCCCCGGGACAACCTACGAGCAGTACTTC.

The chain carries TRBV7-9 and TRBJ2-5; D unresolved. This CDR3 has 11 residues. V lost 5 bases, J lost 5 bases, and 6 bases lay in between. Germline CDR1 SEHNR, CDR2 FQNEAQ (reference sequence). The CDR3 nucleotides are TGTGCCAGCAGCCAACACGAGACCCAGTACTTC. Translating gives CASSQHETQYF.

This rearrangement joins TRBV9 to TRBJ2-6; D possibly corresponds to TRBD2 (6 bases). Germline CDR1 and CDR2: SGDLS and YYNGEE. Deletions cut 5 bases from V and 0 bases from J, with 9 bases between. CDR3 size: 15 residues. The chain's CDR3 is CASSRGTSGANVLTF. The CDR3 region has the DNA TGTGCCAGCAGTCGCGGGACCTCTGGGGCCAACGTCCTGACTTTC.

The genes are TRBV29-1 and TRBJ1-4; D is possibly TRBD1 (6 bases). The ends were cut back, 6 bases at V and 4 bases at J, with 12 bases in the middle. The CDR3 totals 13 residues. Per germline, CDR1 SQVTM and CDR2 ANQGSEA. Here the CDR3 DNA reads TGCAGCGTCCTGACAGGAGTTAATGAAAAACTGTTTTTT. It encodes CSVLTGVNEKLFF.

The CDR3 sequence: CASSPGTGAAETQYF. CDR3 nucleotides: TGTGCCAGCTCACCGGGGACAGGGGCGGCAGAGACCCAGTACTTC. The chain uses TRBV18 and TRBJ2-5, with 10 bases that match TRBD1. This CDR3 has 15 residues. The V and J ends lost 3 bases and 4 bases, in that order; junction bases with no gene match: 5. Germline values: CDR1 KGHSH, CDR2 LQKENI.

The chain is built from TRBV28 and TRBJ1-5; TRBD1 aligns across 7 bases. The CDR3 has 17 residues. CDR1 and CDR2 from the germline V gene are MDHEN and SYDVKM. J lost 1 base, V lost 4 bases, and 10 bases had no gene match. CDR3 loop: CASSWGTAVGSNQPQHF. The CDR3, as DNA: TGTGCCAGCAGTTGGGGGACAGCTGTAGGGAGCAATCAGCCCCAGCATTTT.

The chain has TRBV6-5 and TRBJ1-1, with 9 nucleotides matching TRBD1. The CDR3 contains 14 residues. Germline V gene lookup returns CDR1 MNHEY and CDR2 SVGAGI. Germline trimming cut 6 bases from V and 6 bases from J; bases unmatched to any gene: 8. The CDR3 DNA is TGTGCCAGCAGAACTCCGGGACAGGGCGCTGAAGCTTTCTTT. The encoded protein is CASRTPGQGAEAFF.

The chain employs TRBV5-4 and TRBJ2-7; 7 bases line up with TRBD1. Trimming at V came to 4 bases and at J to 6 bases, leaving 7 bases not matched to a gene. Germline-derived CDR1 and CDR2 are SGHNT and YYREEE (reference sequence). This CDR3 has 13 amino acids. DNA of the CDR3: TGTGCCAGCAGCGCCGACAGGGAAGCCGAGCAGTACTTC. As protein: CASSADREAEQYF.

This chain links TRBV9 with TRBJ1-6; unclear D gene. Germline V gives CDR1 SGDLS, CDR2 YYNGEE. Between the trimmed V and J ends, which lost 2 bases and 12 bases, there was a span of 9 bases. CDR3 length equals 12 residues. The CDR3 region is CASSVPRGPLHF. In DNA, the CDR3 is TGTGCCAGCAGCGTTCCCCGGGGACCCCTCCACTTT.

This clone turned up a few times. The J gene is TRBJ1-1, the V gene TRBV7-9; D is possibly TRBD1 (6 bases). Trimming removed 5 bases at V and 1 base at J, with 8 bases between. This CDR3 spans 13 amino acids. CDR1 is SEHNR, CDR2 FQNEAQ, per germline (reference sequence). The CDR3 DNA follows: TGTGCCAGCAGCCCGGGACAGAACACTGAAGCTTTCTTT. Amino acid sequence: CASSPGQNTEAFF.

The rearrangement joins TRBV4-1 to TRBJ2-2; D is undetermined. Trimming took off 0 bases at V and 6 bases at J, with 17 bases between the two ends. This CDR3 spans 17 amino acids. Germline V gene lookup returns CDR1 MGHRA and CDR2 YSYEKL. As DNA, the CDR3 is TGCGCCAGCAGCCAAGACCCCTGGCAGGTCTTCGCCGGGGAGCTGTTTTTT. Amino acid sequence: CASSQDPWQVFAGELFF.

This sequence joins TRBV7-2 and TRBJ2-5; TRBD2 matches at 7 bases. Germline CDR1 reads SGHTA; CDR2 reads FQGNSA. The junction had 17 bases not matched to a gene; V was cut back by 4 bases and J by 9 bases. This CDR3 region has 16 residues. The CDR3 bases are TGTGCCAGCAGCTCCCAGGCGGGGAGGGGTCATGTGGCCCAGTACTTC. This codes for CASSSQAGRGHVAQYF.

This rearrangement joins TRBV3-1 (or the pseudogene TRBV3-2) to TRBJ2-1; 7 bases are shared with TRBD2. V shed 4 bases and J 8 bases; nucleotides not matched to a gene: 8. Germline lookup yields CDR1 LGHDT and CDR2 YNNKEL (reference sequence). This CDR3 has 14 amino acids. This chain's CDR3 is CASSLARGRDEQFF. CDR3 DNA: TGTGCCAGCAGCCTCGCGCGGGGGAGGGATGAGCAGTTCTTC.

The chain is built from TRBV28 and TRBJ2-1; 16 nucleotides match TRBD2. Trimming at V came to 5 bases and at J to 10 bases, leaving 14 bases not matched to a gene. Germline V gives CDR1 MDHEN, CDR2 SYDVKM. CDR3 size: 18 residues. This CDR3 reads CASSPGLAGGVMEREQFF. CDR3 coding DNA: TGTGCCAGCAGTCCGGGACTAGCGGGAGGGGTTATGGAGAGGGAGCAGTTCTTC.

V is TRBV9 and J is TRBJ2-2; 8 bases align to TRBD1. The J segment lost 3 bases and the V segment lost 4 bases, leaving 11 bases of the junction unmatched. Germline CDR1 SGDLS, CDR2 YYNGEE. This CDR3 is built from 17 residues. CDR3 sequence (DNA): TGTGCCAGCAGCCCACCCCGGACAGGGCTCGACACCGGGGAGCTGTTTTTT. It encodes CASSPPRTGLDTGELFF.

This chain joins TRBV9 and TRBJ2-3; tentatively, D is TRBD2 (6 bases). With 0 bases removed from V and 2 bases from J, the gap between germline ends came to 13 bases. From germline, CDR1 is SGDLS and CDR2 YYNGEE. This CDR3 region has 16 residues. CDR3 DNA: TGTGCCAGCAGCGTAGGGGCGGGGCCCTACACAGATACGCAGTATTTT. Translation gives CASSVGAGPYTDTQYF.

CDR3 in DNA: TGTGCCAGCAGCTCCCTAGAGCGGGGCGCGGGTTACAATGAGCAGTTCTTC. This encodes CASSSLERGAGYNEQFF. The rearrangement uses TRBV21-1 and TRBJ2-1; TRBD2 is the table's D call and was not checked against the DNA. TRBV21-1 is a pseudogene locus. CDR3 size: 17 residues.

This chain joins TRBV11-2 and TRBJ2-1, with 8 bases fitting TRBD1. The germline gives CDR1 SGHAT, CDR2 FQNNGV. This CDR3 contains 15 residues. Trimming at V came to 6 bases and at J to 7 bases, leaving 11 bases not matched to a gene. The CDR3 DNA sequence: TGTGCCAGCAGTCCTCTAGGACAGGGAGGTAATGAGCAGTTCTTC. Encoded protein: CASSPLGQGGNEQFF.

The rearrangement joins TRBV11-1 to TRBJ2-1, with 8 positions matching TRBD1. The CDR3 consists of 13 residues. The V gene end was trimmed by 3 bases and the J gene end by 9 bases; junction bases not matched to a gene: 4. From germline, CDR1 is SGHAT and CDR2 FQDESV (reference sequence). The CDR3 loop is CASSFRGRAEQFF. In nucleotides, the CDR3 is TGTGCCAGCAGCTTCAGGGGGCGCGCTGAGCAGTTCTTC.

V usage is TRBV9 and J usage is TRBJ2-7; weak D call: TRBD1 (6 bases). CDR1 SGDLS and CDR2 YYNGEE come from the germline V gene. The CDR3 runs 13 residues. Trimming shortened V by 4 bases and J by 3 bases, and 11 bases separated the two germline ends. The CDR3 loop is CASSTGTNYEQYF. DNA for the CDR3: TGTGCCAGCAGCACCGGGACAAACTACGAGCAGTACTTC. Together with reference TRBV9 and TRBJ2-7, the CDR3 gives the full variable domain: DSGVTQTPKHLITATGQRVTLRCSPRSGDLSVYWYQQSLDQGLQFLIQYYNGEERAKGNILERFSAQQFPDLHSELNLSSLELGDSALYFCASSTGTNYEQYFGPGTRLTVT.

The chain joins TRBV5-4 to TRBJ1-1, with TRBD1 identical over 8 bases. The CDR3 loop spans 17 amino acids. Germline CDR1 SGHNT, CDR2 YYREEE (reference sequence). V was pared by 0 bases and J by 4 bases, with 11 bases of the junction left unmatched. CDR3 in DNA: TGTGCCAGCAGCTTGGGTAGGTCAGGGGGCACAGGCACTGAAGCTTTCTTT. Translation: CASSLGRSGGTGTEAFF.

The sample holds a few counts of this clone. The rearrangement links TRBV21-1 to TRBJ1-3; the table's D call TRBD1 went unverified against the DNA. TRBV21-1 constitutes a pseudogene. The CDR3 has 14 amino acids. CDR3 DNA sequence: TGTGCCAGCAGCGGCTCAGGCCCCGGAAACACCATATATTTT. Translated: CASSGSGPGNTIYF.

The chain joins TRBV28 to TRBJ2-3, with D uncertain. V shed 2 bases and J shed 4 bases, with 16 bases lying between them. Germline V lookup: CDR1 MDHEN, CDR2 SYDVKM. The CDR3 is made up of 16 amino acids. For the CDR3, the DNA is TGTGCCAGCAGTTTAGACCGGCTAGAATTTTCAGATACGCAGTATTTT. This gives the protein CASSLDRLEFSDTQYF. The whole variable domain, filled in from reference TRBV28 and TRBJ2-3, reads DVKVTQSSRYLVKRTGEKVFLECVQDMDHENMFWYRQDPGLGLRLIYFSYDVKMKEKGDIPEGYSVSREKKERFSLILESASTNQTSMYLCASSLDRLEFSDTQYFGPGTRLTVL.

The chain has TRBV4-1 and TRBJ1-5, with TRBD1 matching over 7 bases. In germline, CDR1 is MGHRA, CDR2 YSYEKL. This CDR3 has 13 residues. Trimming took 1 base from V and 7 from J; bases not matched to a gene: 1. The CDR3 bases are TGCGCCAGCAGCCAAGGACAGGGACAGCCCCAGCATTTT. As protein: CASSQGQGQPQHF.

This sequence joins TRBV6-5 and TRBJ2-1; maybe TRBD2 (5 bases). This CDR3 has 14 amino acids. V dropped 4 bases and J dropped 3 bases, with 10 bases sitting between them. From germline, CDR1 is MNHEY and CDR2 SVGAGI. CDR3 in amino acids: CASSFRDFYNEQFF. CDR3 coding DNA: TGTGCCAGCAGTTTTCGGGATTTCTACAATGAGCAGTTCTTC.

The table lists this clone with a few counts. This chain connects TRBV19 to TRBJ1-5; a possible D gene is TRBD1 (6 bases). Trimming cost V 4 bases and J 0 bases, with 10 bases left between them. CDR1 LNHDA and CDR2 SQIVND come from the germline V gene (reference sequence). The length of the CDR3 is 15 residues. The CDR3 DNA reads as TGTGCCAGTAGTAAACAGGGAACTAGCAATCAGCCCCAGCATTTT. Its protein product is CASSKQGTSNQPQHF.